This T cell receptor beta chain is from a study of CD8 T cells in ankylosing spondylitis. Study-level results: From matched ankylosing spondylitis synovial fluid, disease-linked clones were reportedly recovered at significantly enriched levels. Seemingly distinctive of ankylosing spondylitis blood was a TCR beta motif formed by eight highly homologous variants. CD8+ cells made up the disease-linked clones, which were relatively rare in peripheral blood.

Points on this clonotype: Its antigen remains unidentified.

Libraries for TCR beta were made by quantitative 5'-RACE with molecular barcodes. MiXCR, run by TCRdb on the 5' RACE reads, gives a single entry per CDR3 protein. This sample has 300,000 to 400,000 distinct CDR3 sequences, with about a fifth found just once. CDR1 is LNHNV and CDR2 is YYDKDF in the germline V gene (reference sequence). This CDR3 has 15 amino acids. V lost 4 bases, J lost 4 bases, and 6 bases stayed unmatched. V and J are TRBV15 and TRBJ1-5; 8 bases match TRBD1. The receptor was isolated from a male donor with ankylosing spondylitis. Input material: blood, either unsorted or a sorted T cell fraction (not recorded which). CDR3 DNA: TGTGCCACCAGCAAATTCCGGGACAGGAATCAGCCCCAGCATTTT. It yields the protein CATSKFRDRNQPQHF.